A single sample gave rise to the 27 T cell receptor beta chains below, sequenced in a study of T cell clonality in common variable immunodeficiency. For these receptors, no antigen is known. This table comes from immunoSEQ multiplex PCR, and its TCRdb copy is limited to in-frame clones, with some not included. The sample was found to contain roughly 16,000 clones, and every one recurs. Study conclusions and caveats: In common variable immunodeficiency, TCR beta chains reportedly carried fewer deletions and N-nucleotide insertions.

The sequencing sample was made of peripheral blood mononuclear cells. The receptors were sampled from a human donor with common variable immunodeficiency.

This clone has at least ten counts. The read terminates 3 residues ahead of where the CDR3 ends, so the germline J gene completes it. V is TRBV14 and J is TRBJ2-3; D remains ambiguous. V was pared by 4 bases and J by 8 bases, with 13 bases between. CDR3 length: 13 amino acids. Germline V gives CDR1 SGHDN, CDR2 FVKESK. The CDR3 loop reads CASSPYMLGTQYF. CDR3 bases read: TGTGCCAGCAGCCCCTATATGCTAGGTACG.

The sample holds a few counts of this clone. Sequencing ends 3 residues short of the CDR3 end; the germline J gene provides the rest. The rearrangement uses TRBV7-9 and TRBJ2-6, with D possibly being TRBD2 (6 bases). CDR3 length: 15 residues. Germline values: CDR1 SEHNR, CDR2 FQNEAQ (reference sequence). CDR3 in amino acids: CASSLVGGRRVVLTF. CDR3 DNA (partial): TGTGCCAGCAGCTTAGTGGGGGGACGCCGGGTGGTC.

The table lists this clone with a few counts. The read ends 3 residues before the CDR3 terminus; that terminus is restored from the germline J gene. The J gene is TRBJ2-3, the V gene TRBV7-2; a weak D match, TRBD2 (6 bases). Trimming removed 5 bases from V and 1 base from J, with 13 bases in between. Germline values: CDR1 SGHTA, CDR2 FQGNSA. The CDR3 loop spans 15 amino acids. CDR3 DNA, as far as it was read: TGTGCCAGCAGCATAGGAGGGGTGGGCACAGATACG. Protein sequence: CASSIGGVGTDT. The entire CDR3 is CASSIGGVGTDTQYF.

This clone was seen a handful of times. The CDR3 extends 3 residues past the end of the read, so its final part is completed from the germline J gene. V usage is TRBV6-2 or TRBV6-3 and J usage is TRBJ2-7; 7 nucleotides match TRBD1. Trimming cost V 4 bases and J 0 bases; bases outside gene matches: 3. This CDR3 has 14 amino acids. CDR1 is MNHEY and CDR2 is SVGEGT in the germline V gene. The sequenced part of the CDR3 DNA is TGTGCCAGCAGTTCTAGGGGGCACTCCTACGAG. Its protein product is CASSSRGHSYE. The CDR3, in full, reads CASSSRGHSYEQYF.

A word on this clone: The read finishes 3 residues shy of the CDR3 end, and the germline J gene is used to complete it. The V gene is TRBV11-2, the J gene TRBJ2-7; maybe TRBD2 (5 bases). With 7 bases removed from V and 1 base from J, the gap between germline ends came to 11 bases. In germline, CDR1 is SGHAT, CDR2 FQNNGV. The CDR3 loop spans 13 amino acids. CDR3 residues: CASTTRLSYEQYF. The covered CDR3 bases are TGTGCCAGCACCACTAGGTTATCCTACGAG.

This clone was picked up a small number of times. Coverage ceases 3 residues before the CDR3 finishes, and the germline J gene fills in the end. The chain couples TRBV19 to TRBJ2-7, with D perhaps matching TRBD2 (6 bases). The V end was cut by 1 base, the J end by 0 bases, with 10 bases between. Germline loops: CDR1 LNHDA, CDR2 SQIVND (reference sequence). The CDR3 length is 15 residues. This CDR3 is CASSIVGGNSYEQYF. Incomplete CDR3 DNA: TGTGCCAGTAGTATAGTTGGGGGGAACTCCTACGAG.

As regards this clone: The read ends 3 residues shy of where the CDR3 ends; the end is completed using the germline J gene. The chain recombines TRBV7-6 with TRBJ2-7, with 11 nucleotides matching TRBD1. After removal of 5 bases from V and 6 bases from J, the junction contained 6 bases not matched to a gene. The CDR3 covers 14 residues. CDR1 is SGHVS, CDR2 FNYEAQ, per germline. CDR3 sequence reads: CASSASGTGGEQYF. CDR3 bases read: TGTGCCAGCAGCGCGTCCGGGACAGGGGGCGAG.

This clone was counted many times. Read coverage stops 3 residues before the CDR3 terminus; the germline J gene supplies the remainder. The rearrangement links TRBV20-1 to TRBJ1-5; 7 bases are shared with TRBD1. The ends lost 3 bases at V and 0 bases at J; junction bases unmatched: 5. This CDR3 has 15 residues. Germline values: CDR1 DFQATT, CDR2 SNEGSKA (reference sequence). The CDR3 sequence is CSASFSGGSNQPQHF. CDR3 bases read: TGCAGTGCTAGTTTTTCAGGGGGTAGCAATCAGCCC.

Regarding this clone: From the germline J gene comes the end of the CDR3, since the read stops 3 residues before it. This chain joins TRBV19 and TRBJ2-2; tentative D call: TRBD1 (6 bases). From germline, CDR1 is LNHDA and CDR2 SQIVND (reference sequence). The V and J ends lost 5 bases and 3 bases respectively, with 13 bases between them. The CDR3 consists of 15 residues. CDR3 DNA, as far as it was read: TGTGCCAGTAGTCTTACACAGGGATACACCGGGGAG. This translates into CASSLTQGYTGE. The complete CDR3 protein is CASSLTQGYTGELFF.

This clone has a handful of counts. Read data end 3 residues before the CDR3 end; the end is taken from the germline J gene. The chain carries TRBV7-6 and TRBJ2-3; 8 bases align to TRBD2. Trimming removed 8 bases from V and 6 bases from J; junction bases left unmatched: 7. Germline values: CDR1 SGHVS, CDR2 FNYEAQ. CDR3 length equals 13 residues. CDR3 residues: CASGTSSADTQYF. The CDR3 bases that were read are TGTGCCAGCGGGACTAGTTCGGCCGATACG.

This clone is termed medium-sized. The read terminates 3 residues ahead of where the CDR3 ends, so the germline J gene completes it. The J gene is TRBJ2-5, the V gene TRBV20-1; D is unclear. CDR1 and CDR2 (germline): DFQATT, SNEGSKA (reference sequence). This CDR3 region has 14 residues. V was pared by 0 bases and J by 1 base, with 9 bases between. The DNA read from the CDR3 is TGCAGTGCTAGAGATTGGCAGCGCCAAGAGACC. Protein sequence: CSARDWQRQET. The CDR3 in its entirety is CSARDWQRQETQYF.

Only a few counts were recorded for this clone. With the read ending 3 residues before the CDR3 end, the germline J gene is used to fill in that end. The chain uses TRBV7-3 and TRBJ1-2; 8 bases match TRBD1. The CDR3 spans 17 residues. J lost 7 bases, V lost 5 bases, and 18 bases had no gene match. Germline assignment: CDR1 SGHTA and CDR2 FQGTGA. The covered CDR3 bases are TGTGCCAGCAGCGAAGGGGGGGGGCAGGGGGCGATTCTTGGC. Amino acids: CASSEGGGQGAILG. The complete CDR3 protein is CASSEGGGQGAILGYTF.

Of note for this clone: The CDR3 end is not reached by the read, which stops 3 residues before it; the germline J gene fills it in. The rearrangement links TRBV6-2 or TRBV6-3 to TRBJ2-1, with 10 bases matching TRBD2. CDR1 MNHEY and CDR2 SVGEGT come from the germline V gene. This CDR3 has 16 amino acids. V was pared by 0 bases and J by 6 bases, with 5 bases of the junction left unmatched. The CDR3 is CASSYSLQRGGNEQFF. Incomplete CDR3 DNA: TGTGCCAGCAGTTACTCTCTCCAGCGGGGGGGCAATGAG.

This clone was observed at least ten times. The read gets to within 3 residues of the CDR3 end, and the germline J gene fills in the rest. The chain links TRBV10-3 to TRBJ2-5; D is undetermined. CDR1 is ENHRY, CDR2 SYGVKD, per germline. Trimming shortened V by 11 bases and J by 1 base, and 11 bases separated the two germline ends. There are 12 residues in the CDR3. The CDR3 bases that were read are TGTGCCGGCGGCCTGAGCCAAGAGACC. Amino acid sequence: CAGGLSQET. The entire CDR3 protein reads CAGGLSQETQYF.

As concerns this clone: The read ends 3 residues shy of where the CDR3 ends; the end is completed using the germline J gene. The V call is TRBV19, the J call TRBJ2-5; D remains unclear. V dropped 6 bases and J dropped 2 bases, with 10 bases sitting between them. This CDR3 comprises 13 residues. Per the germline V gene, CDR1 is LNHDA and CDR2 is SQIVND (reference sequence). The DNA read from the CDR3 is TGTGCCAGTAGACTGGCGACACAAGAGACC. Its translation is CASRLATQET. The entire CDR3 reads CASRLATQETQYF.

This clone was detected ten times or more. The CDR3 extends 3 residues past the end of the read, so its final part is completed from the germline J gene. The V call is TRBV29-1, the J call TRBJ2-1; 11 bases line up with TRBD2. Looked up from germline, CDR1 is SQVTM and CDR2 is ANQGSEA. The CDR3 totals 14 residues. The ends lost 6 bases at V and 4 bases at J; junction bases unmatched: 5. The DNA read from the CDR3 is TGCAGCGTGGGCGGGACTAGCGGATACAATGAG. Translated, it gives CSVGGTSGYNE. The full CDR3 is CSVGGTSGYNEQFF.

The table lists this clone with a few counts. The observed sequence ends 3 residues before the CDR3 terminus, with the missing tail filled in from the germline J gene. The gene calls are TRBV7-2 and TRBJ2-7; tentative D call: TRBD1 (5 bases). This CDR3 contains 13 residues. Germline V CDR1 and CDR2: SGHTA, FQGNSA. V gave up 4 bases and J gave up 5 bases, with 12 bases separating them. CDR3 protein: CASSSQGRHEQYF. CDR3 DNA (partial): TGTGCCAGCAGCTCTCAGGGTAGGCACGAG.

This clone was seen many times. The CDR3 DNA, read in part, is TGTGCCAGCTCACCCGACAGGGATGAA. Its translation: CASSPDRDE. The full CDR3 sequence reads CASSPDRDEAFF. The chain employs TRBV18 and TRBJ1-1; TRBD1 agrees at 7 bases. The read ends 3 residues early relative to the CDR3; the germline J gene fills the gap. The CDR3 is 12 residues long. The ends lost 3 bases at V and 7 bases at J; junction bases unmatched: 2. The germline V gene encodes CDR1 KGHSH and CDR2 LQKENI.

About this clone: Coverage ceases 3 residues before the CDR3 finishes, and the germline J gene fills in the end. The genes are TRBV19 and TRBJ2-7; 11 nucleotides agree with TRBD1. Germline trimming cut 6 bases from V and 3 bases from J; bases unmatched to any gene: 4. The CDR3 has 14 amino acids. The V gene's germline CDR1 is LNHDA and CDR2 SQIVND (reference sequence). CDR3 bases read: TGTGCCAGTAGATCGGACAGGGGGCACTACGAG. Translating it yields CASRSDRGHYE. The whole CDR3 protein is CASRSDRGHYEQYF.

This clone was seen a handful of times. CDR3 DNA, as far as it was read: TGTGCCAGCAGCTTAGTGGGGGCGCGGGGC. Protein product: CASSLVGARG. The full CDR3 is CASSLVGARGYTF. The rearrangement uses TRBV7-9 and TRBJ1-2, with a possible D match to TRBD1 (6 bases). The read terminates 3 residues before the CDR3 end, so the remaining end is supplied by the germline J gene. CDR1 is SEHNR and CDR2 is FQNEAQ in the germline V gene (reference sequence). This CDR3 region has 13 residues.

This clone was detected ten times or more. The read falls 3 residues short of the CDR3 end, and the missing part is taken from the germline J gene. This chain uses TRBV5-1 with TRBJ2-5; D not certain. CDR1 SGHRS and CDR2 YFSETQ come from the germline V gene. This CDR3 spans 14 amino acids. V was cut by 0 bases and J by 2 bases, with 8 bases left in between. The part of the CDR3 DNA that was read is TGCGCCAGCAGCTTGGAGGCAGATCAAGAGACC. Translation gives CASSLEADQET. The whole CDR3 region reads CASSLEADQETQYF.

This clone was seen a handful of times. This CDR3 is CASSVSGGQETQYF. CDR3 DNA (partial): TGTGCCAGTAGTGTTAGCGGGGGCCAGGAGACC. V gene TRBV19 combines with J gene TRBJ2-5; 9 nucleotides agree with TRBD2. The read ends 3 residues early relative to the CDR3; the germline J gene fills the gap. There are 14 residues in the CDR3. V dropped 5 bases and J dropped 5; count of bases not matched to a gene: 6. Germline V gene data show CDR1 as LNHDA and CDR2 as SQIVND (reference sequence). The whole variable domain, remainder taken from reference TRBV19 and TRBJ2-5, is DGGITQSPKYLFRKEGQNVTLSCEQNLNHDAMYWYRQDPGQGLRLIYYSQIVNDFQKGDIAEGYSVSREKKESFPLTVTSAQKNPTAFYLCASSVSGGQETQYFGPGTRLLVL.

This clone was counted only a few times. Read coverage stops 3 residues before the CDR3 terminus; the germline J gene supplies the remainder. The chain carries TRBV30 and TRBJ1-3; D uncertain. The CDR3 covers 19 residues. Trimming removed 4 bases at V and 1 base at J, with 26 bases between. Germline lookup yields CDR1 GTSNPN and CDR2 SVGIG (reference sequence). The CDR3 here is CAWKSGLMSKGRSGNTIYF. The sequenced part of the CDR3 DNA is TGTGCCTGGAAATCAGGACTCATGTCGAAAGGGAGGTCTGGAAACACC. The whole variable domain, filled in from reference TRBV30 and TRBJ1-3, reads SQTIHQWPATLVQPVGSPLSLECTVEGTSNPNLYWYRQAAGRGLQLLFYSVGIGQISSEVPQNLSASRPQDRQFILSSKKLLLSDSGFYLCAWKSGLMSKGRSGNTIYFGEGSWLTVV.

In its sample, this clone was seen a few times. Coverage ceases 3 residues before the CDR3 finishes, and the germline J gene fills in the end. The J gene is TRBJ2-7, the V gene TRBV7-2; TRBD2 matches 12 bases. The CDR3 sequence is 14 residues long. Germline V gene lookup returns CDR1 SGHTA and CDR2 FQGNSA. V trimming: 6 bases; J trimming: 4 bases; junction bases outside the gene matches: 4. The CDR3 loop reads CASRLAGGPYEQYF. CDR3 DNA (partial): TGTGCCAGCAGGCTAGCGGGGGGGCCTTACGAG.

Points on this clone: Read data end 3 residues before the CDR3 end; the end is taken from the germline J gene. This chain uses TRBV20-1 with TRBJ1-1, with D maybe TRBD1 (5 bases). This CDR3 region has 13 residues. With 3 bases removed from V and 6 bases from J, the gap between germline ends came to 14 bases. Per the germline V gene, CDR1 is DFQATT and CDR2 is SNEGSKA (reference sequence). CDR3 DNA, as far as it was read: TGCAGTGCTAGCCTGACGGAAGGGGCTGAA. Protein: CSASLTEGAE. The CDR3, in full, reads CSASLTEGAEAFF.

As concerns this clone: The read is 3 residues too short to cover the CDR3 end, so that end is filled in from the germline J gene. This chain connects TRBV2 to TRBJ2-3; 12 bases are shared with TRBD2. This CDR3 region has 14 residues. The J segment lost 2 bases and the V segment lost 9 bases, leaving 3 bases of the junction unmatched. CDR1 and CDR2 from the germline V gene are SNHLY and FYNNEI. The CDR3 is CASGLAGFTDTQYF. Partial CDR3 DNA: TGTGCCAGTGGACTAGCGGGGTTCACAGATACG.

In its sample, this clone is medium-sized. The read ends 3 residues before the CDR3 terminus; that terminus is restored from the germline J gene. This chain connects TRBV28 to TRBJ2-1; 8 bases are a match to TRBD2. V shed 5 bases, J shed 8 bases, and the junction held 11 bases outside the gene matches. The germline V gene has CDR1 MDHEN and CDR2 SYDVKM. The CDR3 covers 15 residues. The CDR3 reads CASSLSGGLVHEQFF. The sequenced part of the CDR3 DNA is TGTGCCAGCAGTCTATCGGGGGGGCTAGTGCATGAG.